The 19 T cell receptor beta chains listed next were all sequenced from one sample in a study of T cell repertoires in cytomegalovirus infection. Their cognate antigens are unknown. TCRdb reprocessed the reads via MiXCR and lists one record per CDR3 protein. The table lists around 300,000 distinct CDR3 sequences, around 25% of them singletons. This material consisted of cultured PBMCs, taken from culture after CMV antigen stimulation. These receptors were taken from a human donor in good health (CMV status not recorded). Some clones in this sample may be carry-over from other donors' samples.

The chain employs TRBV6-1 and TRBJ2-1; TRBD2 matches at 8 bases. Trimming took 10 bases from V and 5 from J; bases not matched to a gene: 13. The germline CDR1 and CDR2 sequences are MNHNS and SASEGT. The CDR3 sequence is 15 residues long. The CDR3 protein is CATYPGLAGHNEQFF. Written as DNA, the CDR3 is TGTGCCACCTACCCTGGGCTAGCGGGCCACAATGAGCAGTTCTTC.

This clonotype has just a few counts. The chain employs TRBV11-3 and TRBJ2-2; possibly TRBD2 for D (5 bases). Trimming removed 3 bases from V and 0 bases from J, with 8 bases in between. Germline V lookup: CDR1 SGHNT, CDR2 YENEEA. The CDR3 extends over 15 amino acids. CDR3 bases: TGTGCCAGCAGCTTTGGGAGCTCGAACACCGGGGAGCTGTTTTTT. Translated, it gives CASSFGSSNTGELFF.

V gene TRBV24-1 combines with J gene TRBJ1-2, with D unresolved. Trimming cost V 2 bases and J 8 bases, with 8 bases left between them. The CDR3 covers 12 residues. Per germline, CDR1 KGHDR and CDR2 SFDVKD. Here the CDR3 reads CATSDWTGGYTF. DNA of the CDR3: TGTGCCACCAGTGATTGGACGGGAGGCTACACCTTC.

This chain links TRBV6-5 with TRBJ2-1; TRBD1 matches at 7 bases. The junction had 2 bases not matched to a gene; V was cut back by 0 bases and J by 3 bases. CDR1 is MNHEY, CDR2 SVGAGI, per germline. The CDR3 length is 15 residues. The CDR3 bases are TGTGCCAGCAGTTACTCGAGGGGGCTCTACAATGAGCAGTTCTTC. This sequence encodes CASSYSRGLYNEQFF.

The CDR3 nucleotides are TGTGCCAGCAGTGAAGTCGGCCGTGGGGCCTACGAGCAGTACTTC. It encodes CASSEVGRGAYEQYF. The gene calls are TRBV2 and TRBJ2-7; no clear D gene. This CDR3 region has 15 residues. The germline CDR1 and CDR2 sequences are SNHLY and FYNNEI. The V end was cut by 1 base, the J end by 2 bases, with 12 bases between.

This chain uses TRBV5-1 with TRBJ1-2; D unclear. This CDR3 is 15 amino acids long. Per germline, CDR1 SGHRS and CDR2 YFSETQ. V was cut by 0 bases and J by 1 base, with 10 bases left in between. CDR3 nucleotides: TGCGCCAGCAGCTTGGAGGCAGGCATTAACTATGGCTACACCTTC. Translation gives CASSLEAGINYGYTF. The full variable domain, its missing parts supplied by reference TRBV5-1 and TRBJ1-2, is KAGVTQTPRYLIKTRGQQVTLSCSPISGHRSVSWYQQTPGQGLQFLFEYFSETQRNKGNFPGRFSGRQFSNSRSEMNVSTLELGDSALYLCASSLEAGINYGYTFGSGTRLTVV.

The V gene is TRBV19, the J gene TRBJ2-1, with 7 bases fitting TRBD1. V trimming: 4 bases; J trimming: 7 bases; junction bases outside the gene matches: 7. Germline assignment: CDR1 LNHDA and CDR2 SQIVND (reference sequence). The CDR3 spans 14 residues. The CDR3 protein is CASSRGQRLNEQFF. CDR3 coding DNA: TGTGCCAGTAGTAGGGGACAGAGGCTGAATGAGCAGTTCTTC.

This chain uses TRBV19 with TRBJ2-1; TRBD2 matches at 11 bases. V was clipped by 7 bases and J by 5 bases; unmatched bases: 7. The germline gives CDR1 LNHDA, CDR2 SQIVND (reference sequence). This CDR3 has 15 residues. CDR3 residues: CASTPHSGRDNEQFF. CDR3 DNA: TGTGCCAGTACCCCCCATAGCGGGAGGGACAATGAGCAGTTCTTC.

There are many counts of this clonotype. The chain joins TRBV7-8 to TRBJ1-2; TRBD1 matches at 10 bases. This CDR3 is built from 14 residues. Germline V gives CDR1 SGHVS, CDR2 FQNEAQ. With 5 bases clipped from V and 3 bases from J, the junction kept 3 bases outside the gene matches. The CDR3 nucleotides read TGTGCCAGCAGCGCGGACAGGGGGGACTATGGCTACACCTTC. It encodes CASSADRGDYGYTF. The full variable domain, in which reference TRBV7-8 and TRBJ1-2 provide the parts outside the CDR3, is GAGVSQSPRYKVAKRGQDVALRCDPISGHVSLFWYQQALGQGPEFLTYFQNEAQLDKSGLPSDRFFAERPEGSVSTLKIQRTQQEDSAVYLCASSADRGDYGYTFGSGTRLTVV.

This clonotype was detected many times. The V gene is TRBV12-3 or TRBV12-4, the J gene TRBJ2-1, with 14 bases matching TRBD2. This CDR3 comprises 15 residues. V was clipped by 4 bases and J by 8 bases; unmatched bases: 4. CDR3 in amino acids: CASSWGLAGVDEQFF. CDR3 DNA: TGTGCCAGCAGTTGGGGACTAGCGGGAGTTGATGAGCAGTTCTTC.

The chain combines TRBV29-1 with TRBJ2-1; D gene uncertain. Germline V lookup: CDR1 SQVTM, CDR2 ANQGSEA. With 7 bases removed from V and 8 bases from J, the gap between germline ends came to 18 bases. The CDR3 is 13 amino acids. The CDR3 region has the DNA TGCAGCGCAAGTGACTGGCGCCGCGATGAGCAGTTCTTC. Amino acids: CSASDWRRDEQFF.

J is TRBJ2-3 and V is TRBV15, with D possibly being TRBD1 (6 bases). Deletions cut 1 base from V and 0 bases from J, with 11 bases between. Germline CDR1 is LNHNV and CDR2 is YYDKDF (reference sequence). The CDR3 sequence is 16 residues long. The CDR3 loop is CATSRGTGTSTDTQYF. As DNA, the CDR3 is TGTGCCACCAGCAGAGGGACCGGGACAAGCACAGATACGCAGTATTTT.

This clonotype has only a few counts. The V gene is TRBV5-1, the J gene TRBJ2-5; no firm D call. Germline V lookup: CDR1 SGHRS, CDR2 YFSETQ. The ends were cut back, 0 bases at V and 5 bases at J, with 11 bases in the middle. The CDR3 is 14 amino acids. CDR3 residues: CASSLAPARETQYF. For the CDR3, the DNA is TGCGCCAGCAGCTTGGCTCCAGCGAGGGAGACCCAGTACTTC.

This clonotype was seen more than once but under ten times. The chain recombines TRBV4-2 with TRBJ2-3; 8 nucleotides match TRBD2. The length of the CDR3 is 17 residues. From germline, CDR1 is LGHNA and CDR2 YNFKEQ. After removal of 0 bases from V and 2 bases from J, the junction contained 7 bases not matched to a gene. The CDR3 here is CASSQEGIAGLTDTQYF. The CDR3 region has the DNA TGTGCCAGCAGCCAAGAAGGGATAGCGGGACTCACAGATACGCAGTATTTT.

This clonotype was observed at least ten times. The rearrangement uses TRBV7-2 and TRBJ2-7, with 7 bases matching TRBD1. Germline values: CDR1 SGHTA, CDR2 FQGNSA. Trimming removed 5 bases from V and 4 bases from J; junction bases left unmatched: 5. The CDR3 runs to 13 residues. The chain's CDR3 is CASSLYRGYEQYV. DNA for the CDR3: TGTGCCAGCAGCCTGTACAGGGGTTACGAGCAGTACGTC.

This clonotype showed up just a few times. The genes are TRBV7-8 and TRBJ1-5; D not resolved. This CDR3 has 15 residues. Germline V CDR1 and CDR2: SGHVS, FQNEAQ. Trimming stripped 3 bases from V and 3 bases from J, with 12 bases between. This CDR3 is CASSFFDGNNQPQHF. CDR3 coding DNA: TGTGCCAGCAGCTTCTTCGACGGCAACAATCAGCCCCAGCATTTT.

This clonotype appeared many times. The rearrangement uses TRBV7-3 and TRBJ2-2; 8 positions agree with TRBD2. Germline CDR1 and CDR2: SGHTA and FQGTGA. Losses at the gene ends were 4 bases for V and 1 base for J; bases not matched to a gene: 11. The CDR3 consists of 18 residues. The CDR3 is CASSSSRVAGRNTGELFF. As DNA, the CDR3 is TGTGCCAGCAGCTCCTCCCGAGTAGCGGGAAGGAACACCGGGGAGCTGTTTTTT.

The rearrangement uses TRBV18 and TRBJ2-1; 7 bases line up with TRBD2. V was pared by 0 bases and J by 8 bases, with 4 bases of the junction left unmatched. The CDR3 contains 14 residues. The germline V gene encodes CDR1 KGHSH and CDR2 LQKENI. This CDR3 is CASSPPGGPDEQFF. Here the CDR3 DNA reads TGTGCCAGCTCACCACCGGGAGGGCCGGATGAGCAGTTCTTC.

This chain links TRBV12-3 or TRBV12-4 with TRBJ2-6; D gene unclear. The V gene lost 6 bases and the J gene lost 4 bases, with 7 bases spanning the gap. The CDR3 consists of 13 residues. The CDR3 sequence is CASRTEGANVLTF. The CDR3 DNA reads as TGTGCCAGCAGAACTGAGGGGGCCAACGTCCTGACTTTC.